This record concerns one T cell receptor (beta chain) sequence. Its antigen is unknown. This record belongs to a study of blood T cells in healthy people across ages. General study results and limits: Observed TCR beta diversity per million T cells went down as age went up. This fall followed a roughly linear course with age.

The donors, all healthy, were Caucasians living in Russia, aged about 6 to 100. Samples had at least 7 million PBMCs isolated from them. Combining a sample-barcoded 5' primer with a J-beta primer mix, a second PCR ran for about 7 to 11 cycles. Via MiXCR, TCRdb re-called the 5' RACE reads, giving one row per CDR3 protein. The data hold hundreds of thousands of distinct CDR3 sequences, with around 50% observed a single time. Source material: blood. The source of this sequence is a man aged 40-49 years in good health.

This chain's CDR3 is CSAREGGRASGQPQHF. DNA for the CDR3: TGCAGTGCTAGAGAAGGTGGCAGGGCGTCAGGACAGCCCCAGCATTTT. The chain recombines TRBV20-1 with TRBJ1-5, with a tentative D call TRBD1 (5 bases). Germline V lookup: CDR1 DFQATT, CDR2 SNEGSKA (reference sequence). The V and J ends lost 0 bases and 7 bases respectively, with 19 bases between them. CDR3 length equals 16 residues.